This TCR beta chain appears in the sequencing data of a study of blood T cell repertoires in COVID-19 (TCRdb year 2020). For the study in its entirety: Samples covering the acute and convalescent phases of COVID-19 were provided by collaborators in the United States, Italy and Spain. The prospective study material was composed of cDNA or gDNA derived from T cells, B-cell-depleted T cells, or PBMCs. Subjects who had been exposed to COVID-19, were actively infected with it, or had recovered from it provided the deeply sampled blood TCRbeta repertoires that made up the dataset. The repertoires were made available in a free public database intended to serve as a resource for research on the immune response to SARS-CoV-2. Samples were obtained from the ongoing ImmuneRACE study (first 160 participants) and from 1,200 or so subjects provided by 6 global collaborators. Sample metadata almost always included a de-identified subject ID, COVID-19 status, age in years and sex. HLA class I and class II types, where available, came from metadata supplied by the sample provider rather than from assay-based typing.

The collaborating institutions used their own protocols to collect whole blood in K2EDTA tubes. Collaborator samples were shipped for TCRbeta analysis as frozen whole blood, isolated PBMCs, or DNA extracted from either sample type. Summary of the overall study and its limitations: The amount of clinical and demographic metadata varied by source and participant and was provided uncurated.

Turning to this clone: This clone's antigen is unknown. The sample holds no much larger clone one base away, and base qualities are not on file.

TCRbeta CDR3 regions were amplified from genomic DNA using the immunoSEQ Assay, a bias-controlled multiplex PCR. The source study handled its data this way. Nucleated cell counts per sample were estimated from amplification of reference gene primers within the assay. To quantify the absolute abundance of each unique TCRbeta CDR3 rearrangement, sequence reads were collapsed and filtered. For each sample, productive Simpson clonality was calculated as the square root of Simpson's diversity index across productive rearrangements. Held by TCRdb, this immuneACCESS table contains in-frame sequences only and omits some clones. Under half of the omission traces to an unresolved V gene where checked; the cause of the rest is unknown. V and J calls and clone size come straight from that table; D and trimming were deduced from the DNA. The sample table lists about 120,000 clones, around 78% of them with a count of one. The ten largest clones represent 2% to 2.5% of the sample.

What was sequenced was peripheral blood. The TCR sequence derives from a man aged 25-45 years with acute or convalescent COVID-19.

The CDR3 sequence is CASSQGLAGGVGELFF. The base sequence is TGTGCCAGCAGCCAAGGACTAGCGGGAGGGGTCGGGGAGCTGTTTTTT. The V and J segments used are TRBV7-6 and TRBJ2-2, with TRBD2 matching 15 junction bases. Via the germline V gene, CDR1 is SGHVS and CDR2 FNYEAQ. The CDR3 holds 16 amino acids from the cysteine to the phenylalanine. CDR3 DNA is the only sequence kept; it has 48 bases, read in frame from the first base. From V the trimming removes 5 bases and from J it removes 7 bases, while the gene matches leave 5 bases of the junction unaccounted for.